These 14 T cell receptor beta chains were all obtained from the same sample, sequenced in a study of regulatory T cells in long-lasting Graves disease. The time point was: newly diagnosed GD, antithyroid drugs for less than 3 months. Preparation of the TCR library used RNA extracted from PBMCs. Researchers made TCR beta libraries by using iRepertoire HTBI primers and running Arm-PCR on CDR3 regions. From the multiplex PCR reads, TCRdb called clonotypes with MiXCR, one entry per CDR3 protein. Here the sample spans some 340,000 distinct CDR3 sequences, approximately 12% being singletons. These data are also associated with another study on T cells in Graves' hyperthyroidism and ophthalmopathy.

This specimen was peripheral blood mononuclear cells (PBMCs), taken at new diagnosis, from a patient treated with antithyroid drugs. These receptors were obtained from a woman aged 18-29 years with Graves disease.

There are many counts of this clonotype. This chain uses TRBV12-3 or TRBV12-4 with TRBJ1-5; D call uncertain. This CDR3 is built from 13 residues. Trimming shortened V by 5 bases and J by 6 bases, and 11 bases separated the two germline ends. The CDR3 here is CASSRRDGQPQHF. The CDR3 DNA is TGTGCCAGCAGTCGACGAGACGGTCAGCCCCAGCATTTT.

This clonotype was recorded many times. V is TRBV20-1 and J is TRBJ2-5; 11 positions match TRBD2. Germline trimming cut 4 bases from V and 0 bases from J; bases unmatched to any gene: 4. This CDR3 region has 15 residues. The V gene's germline CDR1 is DFQATT and CDR2 SNEGSKA (reference sequence). The CDR3 sequence is CSATIAGGYQETQYF. DNA for the CDR3: TGCAGTGCTACCATAGCGGGGGGGTACCAAGAGACCCAGTACTTC.

This clonotype has only a few counts. The rearrangement joins TRBV7-9 to TRBJ1-1; D unresolved. Trimming took 1 base from V and 6 from J, leaving 9 bases between them. The CDR3 has 13 residues. Germline CDR1 is SEHNR and CDR2 is FQNEAQ (reference sequence). CDR3 nucleotides: TGTGCCAGCAGCTTAGGTTCAGCTTCTGAAGCTTTCTTT. Translation gives CASSLGSASEAFF.

Points on this clonotype: This sequence is one base from a far larger clone and is likely a read error. This chain links TRBV2 with TRBJ2-4; the D gene is possibly TRBD2 (6 bases). The germline gives CDR1 SNHLY, CDR2 FYNNEI. The CDR3 is 14 residues long. The CDR3 nucleotides read TGTGCCAGCAGTTCCGCGGGGCCTGAAAACACTCAGTACTTC. This codes for CASSSAGPENTQYF.

This clonotype was counted ten times or more. This sequence joins TRBV12-3 or TRBV12-4 and TRBJ1-2; TRBD1 matches at 9 bases. V was clipped by 5 bases and J by 2 bases; unmatched bases: 6. This CDR3 has 15 residues. The CDR3 nucleotides are TGTGCCAGCAGTAAATCCGGACAGGGGAACTATGGCTACACCTTC. Its translation: CASSKSGQGNYGYTF.

This clonotype was picked up many times. The chain links TRBV6-1 to TRBJ1-5; D not certain. This CDR3 has 16 amino acids. V lost 6 bases, J lost 0 bases, and 15 bases lay in between. Per germline, CDR1 MNHNS and CDR2 SASEGT. The DNA of the CDR3 is TGTGCCAGCAGGGGGAACTTATATAATAGCAATCAGCCCCAGCATTTT. This gives the protein CASRGNLYNSNQPQHF.

In its sample, this clonotype was seen a few times. The rearrangement joins TRBV20-1 to TRBJ2-3, with TRBD2 matching 9 bases. V trimming: 2 bases; J trimming: 1 base; junction bases outside the gene matches: 7. Looked up from germline, CDR1 is DFQATT and CDR2 is SNEGSKA (reference sequence). The CDR3 contains 16 residues. CDR3: CSARSPGLAGTDTQYF. CDR3 DNA: TGCAGTGCTAGATCACCGGGACTAGCTGGCACAGATACGCAGTATTTT.

The sample holds many counts of this clonotype. As DNA, the CDR3 is TGCGCCAGCAGCTTTGAGCGGGGGCGCTTCAATGAGCAGTTCTTC. Translation gives CASSFERGRFNEQFF. The chain employs TRBV5-1 and TRBJ2-1, with 8 bases that match TRBD2. Germline-derived CDR1 and CDR2 are SGHRS and YFSETQ. The CDR3 totals 15 residues. V shed 2 bases, J shed 6 bases, and the junction held 7 bases outside the gene matches.

This clonotype showed up many times. The gene calls are TRBV6-1 and TRBJ2-3; possible D gene TRBD2, 6 bases. This CDR3 is built from 15 residues. Germline assignment: CDR1 MNHNS and CDR2 SASEGT. V was clipped by 6 bases and J by 2 bases, with 15 bases between them. In nucleotides, the CDR3 is TGTGCCAGCAGGGGGATTGGAGGGGTCACAGATACGCAGTATTTT. Protein product: CASRGIGGVTDTQYF.

The chain employs TRBV7-9 and TRBJ1-2; D is possibly TRBD1 (6 bases). Germline CDR1 SEHNR, CDR2 FQNEAQ (reference sequence). Trimming left V 1 base short and J 4 bases short, with 13 bases between. This CDR3 has 15 amino acids. CDR3: CASSLGGGSIYGYTF. CDR3 bases: TGTGCCAGCAGCTTAGGTGGGGGCTCGATCTATGGCTACACCTTC.

The table lists this clonotype with many counts. This chain joins TRBV7-3 and TRBJ2-7; 7 bases are a match to TRBD1. Germline CDR1 and CDR2: SGHTA and FQGTGA. The CDR3 runs 15 residues. J gave up 4 bases and V 5 bases, and 11 bases lay outside the gene matches. The CDR3 sequence: CASSHRQGDPYEQYV. CDR3 bases: TGTGCCAGCAGCCACCGACAGGGCGACCCATACGAGCAGTACGTC.

This clonotype appeared many times. The chain is built from TRBV27 and TRBJ1-5, with 8 bases lining up with TRBD1. The CDR3 is 15 amino acids. With 4 bases clipped from V and 2 bases from J, the junction kept 4 bases outside the gene matches. The germline V gene has CDR1 MNHEY and CDR2 SMNVEV (reference sequence). The CDR3: CASSYRGAGNQPQHF. The CDR3 coding sequence is TGTGCCAGCAGTTACAGGGGGGCTGGCAATCAGCCCCAGCATTTT.

This clonotype has ten or more counts. The chain carries TRBV7-9 and TRBJ1-1, with unresolved D. The germline V gene encodes CDR1 SEHNR and CDR2 FQNEAQ (reference sequence). This CDR3 comprises 14 residues. The V end lost 1 base, the J end lost 4 bases, and 10 bases lay between the germline ends. The CDR3 loop is CASSLVEGGTEAFF. DNA for the CDR3: TGTGCCAGCAGCTTAGTAGAAGGAGGCACTGAAGCTTTCTTT.

This clonotype was found many times. The genes are TRBV6-2 or TRBV6-3 and TRBJ2-1, with TRBD1 as a possible D gene (6 bases). The V gene lost 5 bases and the J gene lost 4 bases, with 21 bases spanning the gap. This CDR3 is 17 amino acids long. Germline CDR1 MNHEY, CDR2 SVGEGT. The CDR3: CASSRYIYGTRYNEQFF. Written as DNA, the CDR3 is TGTGCCAGCAGTCGATACATCTACGGGACACGTTACAATGAGCAGTTCTTC.